Listed here are 2 T cell receptor beta chains from one sample, sequenced in a study of T cell clones after liver transplantation. Clones were sequenced by immunoSEQ multiplex PCR, and TCRdb holds only the in-frame ones, with some missing. The repertoire includes some 59,000 clones, 70% to 75% of them detected once, and about 9.7% sits in the top ten. The sample consisted of CD4+ T cells from blood, taken at the 22-month timepoint. The receptor source for this set is a human patient who received a liver transplant. The graft donor may have contributed some T cells.

Note on this clone: The junction and the germline gene differ at one end; a read error may be behind it. This chain joins TRBV28 and TRBJ2-3, with TRBD2 matching 9 bases. Per the germline V gene, CDR1 is MDHEN and CDR2 is SYDVKM. This CDR3 is 12 amino acids long. The CDR3: CLSGGLTDTQYF. The CDR3 DNA is TGCCTTAGCGGGGGCCTCACAGATACGCAGTATTTT.

The V call is TRBV7-3, the J call TRBJ1-1; D gene unclear. The CDR3 sequence is 14 residues long. CDR1 and CDR2 from the germline V gene are SGHTA and FQGTGA. V was cut by 2 bases and J by 3 bases, with 10 bases left in between. The CDR3 loop reads CASSLRREHTEAFF. The CDR3 DNA sequence: TGTGCCAGCAGCTTACGGCGGGAACACACTGAAGCTTTCTTT.